The present T cell receptor beta chain was sequenced within a study of PD-1 blockade in classical Hodgkin lymphoma (dated by TCRdb to 2018 to 2021). Context from the whole study: Nivolumab dosing was 3 mg/kg intravenously every 2 weeks, continuing until either disease progression or unacceptable toxicity. The study used CyTOF and TCR beta sequencing to define a peripheral blood immune signature of response to PD-1 blockade in classical Hodgkin lymphoma.

Genomic DNA was extracted with the Qiagen DNeasy kit from unsorted PBMCs and from negatively selected CD4+ and CD8+ fractions. TCR beta CDR3 regions were subjected to amplification by immunoSEQ multiplex PCR with primers that anneal to V and J segments. A synthetic immune receptor repertoire was used to minimize amplification bias, and any remaining bias was removed computationally after sequencing. The paper's data handling went like this. Repertoire diversity was quantified as the Shannon entropy index using custom Python scripts. Unsorted, CD4+ and CD8+ repertoires were analyzed separately, except in combined analyses where CD4+ and CD8+ sequences were merged in silico. Clonal expansion was defined as at least a 2-fold frequency increase after treatment relative to C1D1, with a pseudocount of 0.5 for undetected baseline clones. Singleton clones were defined as clones with 0 or 1 copy at C1D1, and non-singleton clones were defined as clones with 2 or more copies. Clones expanded in unsorted samples were labelled as CD4+, CD8+ or unknown by matching protein sequences in sorted samples from the same patient. Diversity changes from C1D1 to C4D1 were tested in paired samples using Wilcoxon tests. What TCRdb holds here is the immuneACCESS table cut down to in-frame rearrangements. Part of the clones is not present; checked against another copy, under half of the missing clones reflect an unresolved V gene, and the others are unexplained. That table is the source of V, J and clone size, and D and trimming were worked out from the DNA. The sample table holds about 4,200 clones, of which 66% were seen once. The leading ten clones occupy about 9% of the sample.

Concerning this clone: This receptor's antigen is unknown. One base away there is no much larger clone; base qualities are not given.

What this sample's time point label stands for: cycle 2 day 1 (C2D1) of nivolumab. Relapse after autologous stem cell transplantation had occurred in all trial patients, and cohorts A, B and C were distinguished by prior brentuximab vedotin exposure. The trial cohort comprised some 60 patients with relapsed/refractory classical Hodgkin lymphoma whose best overall responses were complete response, partial response or progressive disease. Single-agent nivolumab was administered to trial patients in the multi-cohort phase II CheckMate 205 trial. An independent review committee assessed best overall response by applying the 2007 International Working Group response criteria. PBMCs from the trial were collected at three points: immediately before nivolumab initiation (C1D1), and during therapy at cycle 2 day 1 and cycle 4 day 1. Peripheral blood was collected in 8 mL Vacutainer Cell Preparation Tubes, from which PBMCs were isolated by centrifugation and then cryopreserved.

The study at large found these results: Patients starting nivolumab less than 1 year after ASCT had lower diversity and were excluded from later analyses to avoid confounding by immune reconstitution. Among trial patients, those achieving complete response had baseline diversity similar to that of newly diagnosed patients, while diversity was significantly lower in partial responders and progressors. A significant rise by C4D1 was seen in CD4+ but not CD8+ TCR diversity (p=0.0027 vs p=0.16), with the rise being most apparent in complete responders (p=0.02). Newly diagnosed patients were reported to have lower baseline TCR diversity than healthy donors, and relapsed/refractory patients were reported to have lower baseline TCR diversity still. The study covered only a single clinical trial cohort, and the causes of the repertoire differences, possibly disease activity or prior therapy, were still not defined.

Taken from cysteine to phenylalanine, the CDR3 has 18 residues. Solely the CDR3 DNA is kept, with 54 bases framed from the first base. V ends up 6 bases short and J 1 base short, with an unmatched junction base count of 15. CDR1 and CDR2, per the germline V gene, are SQVTM and ANQGSEA. The sequencing used peripheral blood mononuclear cells (PBMCs), collected before the second cycle of nivolumab. The sequence derives from a human donor with classical Hodgkin lymphoma. This sequence uses TRBV29-1 and TRBJ2-3, with 11 bases matching TRBD2. The CDR3 protein: CSVGRGLAGGWGTDTQYF. The nucleotide sequence is given as TGCAGCGTCGGAAGGGGGCTAGCGGGAGGTTGGGGCACAGATACGCAGTATTTT.